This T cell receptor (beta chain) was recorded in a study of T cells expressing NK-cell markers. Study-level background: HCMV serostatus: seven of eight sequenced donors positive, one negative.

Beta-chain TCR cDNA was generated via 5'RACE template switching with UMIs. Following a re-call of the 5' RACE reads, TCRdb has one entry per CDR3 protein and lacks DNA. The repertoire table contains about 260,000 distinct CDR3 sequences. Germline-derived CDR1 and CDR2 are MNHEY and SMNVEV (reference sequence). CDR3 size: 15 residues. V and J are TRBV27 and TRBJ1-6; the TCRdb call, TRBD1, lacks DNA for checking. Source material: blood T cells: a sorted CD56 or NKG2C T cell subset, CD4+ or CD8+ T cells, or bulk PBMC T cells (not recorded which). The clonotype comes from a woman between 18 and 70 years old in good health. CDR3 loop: CASSSSRQGNSPLHF.